Following are 26 T cell receptor beta chains from one sample sequenced in a study of CD8 T cells in ankylosing spondylitis. Antigens for these TCRs are unknown. A single record per CDR3 protein comes from TCRdb applying MiXCR to the 5' RACE reads. The repertoire holds about 540,000 distinct CDR3 sequences, with roughly 13% as singletons. Regarding the study as a whole: A TCR beta motif of 7 or 8 highly homologous variants appeared characteristic of ankylosing spondylitis blood.

The sequenced sample consisted of blood, either unsorted or a sorted T cell fraction (not recorded which). All receptors derive from a male donor with ankylosing spondylitis.

V gene TRBV10-3 combines with J gene TRBJ1-2; 8 bases align to TRBD1. The V gene end was trimmed by 4 bases and the J gene end by 8 bases; junction bases not matched to a gene: 9. The CDR3 is 14 amino acids. CDR1 and CDR2 (germline): ENHRY, SYGVKD. This CDR3 reads CAISGGQGRGGYTF. The CDR3, as DNA: TGTGCCATCAGTGGCGGACAGGGAAGGGGAGGCTACACCTTC.

As regards this clonotype: Germline is not matched at one junction end, which may reflect a read error. This chain joins TRBV20-1 and TRBJ2-5; D gene ambiguous. CDR1 is DFQATT, CDR2 SNEGSKA, per germline (reference sequence). This CDR3 is built from 11 residues. CDR3 sequence: CSARAPETEGF. DNA for the CDR3: TGCAGTGCTAGAGCCCCCGAAACCGAAGGGTTC.

This clonotype showed up just a few times. The chain is built from TRBV29-1 and TRBJ2-5; D may be TRBD2 (6 bases). Trimming took 7 bases from V and 1 from J, leaving 13 bases between them. This CDR3 spans 13 amino acids. CDR1 and CDR2 (germline): SQVTM, ANQGSEA. The CDR3 nucleotides read TGCAGCGGGAGGGCTAGCGCCCAAGAGACCCAGTACTTC. Translating it yields CSGRASAQETQYF.

This clonotype was seen repeatedly, ten times or more. The V and J genes are TRBV20-1 and TRBJ2-1; no definite D call. The CDR3 is 13 residues long. Germline-derived CDR1 and CDR2 are DFQATT and SNEGSKA (reference sequence). The V end was cut by 4 bases, the J end by 4 bases, with 11 bases between. The CDR3, as DNA: TGCAGTGCTATGGGCGGTTCATACAATGAGCAGTTCTTC. Translation: CSAMGGSYNEQFF.

This clonotype was seen more than once but under ten times. The genes are TRBV29-1 and TRBJ1-4, with D maybe TRBD1 (5 bases). Germline V gene lookup returns CDR1 SQVTM and CDR2 ANQGSEA. The CDR3 is 14 amino acids. With 3 bases removed from V and 7 bases from J, the gap between germline ends came to 15 bases. The CDR3, as DNA: TGCAGCGTTGATGTCAGGGAGCGTGGTGAAAAACTGTTTTTT. The encoded protein is CSVDVRERGEKLFF.

This clonotype was recorded many times. The rearrangement links TRBV20-1 to TRBJ1-6; D is undetermined. This CDR3 spans 15 amino acids. V shed 0 bases and J shed 12 bases, with 18 bases lying between them. The germline V gene has CDR1 DFQATT and CDR2 SNEGSKA (reference sequence). The CDR3, as DNA: TGCAGTGCTAGAGAGGCGTCTCTCTTTGGGGTACCCCTCCACTTT. Translation gives CSAREASLFGVPLHF.

This clonotype occurred a few times. The rearrangement uses TRBV12-3 or TRBV12-4 and TRBJ2-7; no clear D gene. This CDR3 comprises 12 residues. The V end lost 6 bases, the J end lost 7 bases, and 13 bases lay between the germline ends. In DNA form, the CDR3 reads TGTGCCAGCAGCTCCGTCTATCCGGAGCAGTACTTC. This translates into CASSSVYPEQYF.

This chain connects TRBV5-6 to TRBJ2-7; 7 nucleotides agree with TRBD1. J gave up 6 bases and V 0 bases, and 9 bases lay outside the gene matches. This CDR3 spans 15 amino acids. CDR1 is SGHDT, CDR2 YYEEEE, per germline. The CDR3 nucleotides are TGTGCCAGCAGCTTGGTCGCGACAGGGTGGGTCGAGCAGTACGTC. Its translation: CASSLVATGWVEQYV.

This rearrangement joins TRBV5-1 to TRBJ1-5; D is ambiguous. The V end was cut by 4 bases, the J end by 7 bases, with 15 bases between. The CDR3 consists of 14 residues. Per the germline V gene, CDR1 is SGHRS and CDR2 is YFSETQ. In nucleotides, the CDR3 is TGCGCCAGCAGCCCCCGTCCCGGAACACAGCCCCAGCATTTT. Its protein is CASSPRPGTQPQHF.

This clonotype has more than one count but fewer than ten. The chain couples TRBV7-2 to TRBJ2-5; D call uncertain. With 4 bases removed from V and 2 bases from J, the gap between germline ends came to 8 bases. Germline lookup yields CDR1 SGHTA and CDR2 FQGNSA. The CDR3 is 13 amino acids. The CDR3 sequence is CASSSAGQETQYF. CDR3 sequence (DNA): TGTGCCAGCAGCTCTGCAGGTCAAGAGACCCAGTACTTC. Supplemented by reference TRBV7-2 and TRBJ2-5, the full variable domain reads GAGVSQSPSNKVTEKGKDVELRCDPISGHTALYWYRQSLGQGLEFLIYFQGNSAPDKSGLPSDRFSAERTGGSVSTLTIQRTQQEDSAVYLCASSSAGQETQYFGPGTRLLVL.

This clonotype occurred a few times. The chain links TRBV6-6 to TRBJ1-1; D not certain. V gave up 5 bases and J gave up 8 bases, with 15 bases separating them. The CDR3 extends over 13 amino acids. Germline CDR1 reads MNHNY; CDR2 reads SVGAGI (reference sequence). The CDR3 nucleotides read TGTGCCAGCAGTCCAACCCGGGAGTCCGAAGCTTTCTTT. Translating gives CASSPTRESEAFF.

This clonotype has just a few counts. The chain employs TRBV20-1 and TRBJ2-1; TRBD2 aligns across 12 bases. After removal of 5 bases from V and 6 bases from J, the junction contained 5 bases not matched to a gene. In germline, CDR1 is DFQATT, CDR2 SNEGSKA (reference sequence). The CDR3 runs 14 residues. CDR3 nucleotide sequence: TGCAGTGCTTCCAGACTAGCGGGAGCCAATGAGCAGTTCTTC. It encodes CSASRLAGANEQFF.

The chain employs TRBV6-5 and TRBJ1-6; 7 nucleotides match TRBD1. The ends lost 0 bases at V and 8 bases at J; junction bases unmatched: 7. The CDR3 has 16 residues. The germline V gene has CDR1 MNHEY and CDR2 SVGAGI. The CDR3, as DNA: TGTGCCAGCAGTTACTCGGAGGGCAGGGGGGATTCACCCCTCCACTTT. Protein: CASSYSEGRGDSPLHF.

The table lists this clonotype with a few counts. The J gene is TRBJ2-7, the V gene TRBV29-1; TRBD2 matches 7 bases. The CDR3 is 14 residues long. Per germline, CDR1 SQVTM and CDR2 ANQGSEA. V lost 7 bases to trimming and J lost 2 bases; unmatched junction nucleotides: 11. CDR3 sequence: CSATGGSGTYEQYF. The CDR3 bases are TGCAGCGCTACGGGGGGAAGCGGCACCTACGAGCAGTACTTC.

This chain connects TRBV7-9 to TRBJ2-2; maybe TRBD2 (5 bases). The CDR3 sequence is 16 residues long. Deletions cut 8 bases from V and 0 bases from J, with 16 bases between. Germline CDR1 reads SEHNR; CDR2 reads FQNEAQ (reference sequence). Here the CDR3 reads CASPHPGGSNTGELFF. CDR3 coding DNA: TGTGCCAGCCCACATCCGGGCGGGTCGAACACCGGGGAGCTGTTTTTT.

This clonotype was recorded many times. The chain employs TRBV20-1 and TRBJ1-1; D is undetermined. The CDR3 extends over 13 amino acids. The V gene's germline CDR1 is DFQATT and CDR2 SNEGSKA (reference sequence). V dropped 6 bases and J dropped 0 bases, with 11 bases sitting between them. The CDR3: CSAGNRMNTEAFF. DNA for the CDR3: TGCAGTGCGGGCAATCGGATGAACACTGAAGCTTTCTTT.

The CDR3 nucleotides are TGTGCCAGCACCCCAAGGGGAGTGTCCGAGCAGTACTTC. This gives the protein CASTPRGVSEQYF. The chain uses TRBV7-8 and TRBJ2-7; D is possibly TRBD1 or TRBD2 (5 bases each). CDR1 and CDR2 (germline): SGHVS, FQNEAQ. The CDR3 runs 13 residues. V was pared by 7 bases and J by 6 bases, with 16 bases between.

This clonotype was seen at least ten times. The V and J genes are TRBV5-1 and TRBJ2-7, with TRBD2 as a possible D gene (7 bases). The CDR3 totals 14 residues. Per the germline V gene, CDR1 is SGHRS and CDR2 is YFSETQ. V dropped 4 bases and J dropped 2 bases, with 13 bases sitting between them. The CDR3, as DNA: TGCGCCAGCAGCACGGCGGGGGCGCCCTACGAGCAGTACTTC. Translating it yields CASSTAGAPYEQYF. The variable domain in full, with the rest retrieved from reference TRBV5-1 and TRBJ2-7, is KAGVTQTPRYLIKTRGQQVTLSCSPISGHRSVSWYQQTPGQGLQFLFEYFSETQRNKGNFPGRFSGRQFSNSRSEMNVSTLELGDSALYLCASSTAGAPYEQYFGPGTRLTVT.

Only a few counts were recorded for this clonotype. V and J are TRBV7-9 and TRBJ2-6, with D unresolved. V was trimmed by 3 bases and J by 0 bases, leaving 3 bases between them. The CDR3 consists of 14 residues. Germline-derived CDR1 and CDR2 are SEHNR and FQNEAQ (reference sequence). CDR3 nucleotides: TGTGCCAGCAGCTTTACCTCTGGGGCCAACGTCCTGACTTTC. Translated: CASSFTSGANVLTF.

This clonotype was found a few times. CDR3 in DNA: TGTGCCAGCAGTGGCCCTCCGAGGGGGGCCCACAATGAGCAGTTCTTC. Its protein is CASSGPPRGAHNEQFF. The gene calls are TRBV25-1 and TRBJ2-1, with D possibly being TRBD1 or TRBD2 (6 bases each). The CDR3 is made up of 16 amino acids. Between the trimmed V and J ends, which lost 4 bases and 5 bases, there was a span of 18 bases. Looked up from germline, CDR1 is MGHDK and CDR2 is SYGVNS.

The chain combines TRBV29-1 with TRBJ1-5; tentative D call: TRBD1 (6 bases). V dropped 6 bases and J dropped 2 bases, with 14 bases sitting between them. Germline V gives CDR1 SQVTM, CDR2 ANQGSEA. The CDR3 spans 14 residues. The CDR3 spells CSVTQGGGNQPQHF. The CDR3 DNA is TGCAGCGTGACACAGGGAGGGGGCAATCAGCCCCAGCATTTT.

This clonotype has just a few counts. V gene TRBV18 combines with J gene TRBJ2-5; D is unclear. This CDR3 spans 13 amino acids. V lost 3 bases, J lost 5 bases, and 10 bases lay in between. The V gene's germline CDR1 is KGHSH and CDR2 LQKENI. The CDR3 spells CASSPNFGETQYF. In DNA, the CDR3 is TGTGCCAGCTCACCTAATTTCGGGGAGACCCAGTACTTC.

The chain couples TRBV4-2 to TRBJ2-1, with 13 positions matching TRBD2. V lost 2 bases to trimming and J lost 9 bases; unmatched junction nucleotides: 7. Per the germline V gene, CDR1 is LGHNA and CDR2 is YNFKEQ. This CDR3 has 16 amino acids. In nucleotides, the CDR3 is TGTGCCAGCAGCCAACCACTAGCGGGAGGGGTGAGTGAGCAGTTCTTC. Translating it yields CASSQPLAGGVSEQFF.

The chain carries TRBV5-1 and TRBJ2-1; a weak D match, TRBD2 (5 bases). V dropped 0 bases and J dropped 8 bases, with 12 bases sitting between them. Germline CDR1 is SGHRS and CDR2 is YFSETQ. The CDR3 spans 14 residues. The CDR3 nucleotides read TGCGCCAGCAGCTTGGCCGGGGAAAGGCATGAGCAGTTCTTC. Amino acid sequence: CASSLAGERHEQFF.

The chain has TRBV3-1 and TRBJ2-5, with a tentative D call TRBD2 (6 bases). CDR3 length: 14 residues. CDR1 is LGHDT, CDR2 YNNKEL, per germline (reference sequence). Trimming stripped 4 bases from V and 4 bases from J, with 13 bases between. CDR3 region: CASSRGEVGETQYF. CDR3 sequence (DNA): TGTGCCAGCAGCCGCGGGGAGGTCGGAGAGACCCAGTACTTC.

The table lists this clonotype with a few counts. The chain has TRBV20-1 and TRBJ2-1, with a possible D match to TRBD2 (5 bases). Trimming shortened V by 4 bases and J by 5 bases, and 12 bases separated the two germline ends. CDR3 length: 13 amino acids. The V gene's germline CDR1 is DFQATT and CDR2 SNEGSKA (reference sequence). In DNA form, the CDR3 reads TGCAGTGCTACGGGTAGCGTCAACAATGAGCAGTTCTTC. Its protein product is CSATGSVNNEQFF.